The clone carrying this TCR beta chain came up many times. Its target is unknown. This sample was taken from a study of CD8 T cells in ankylosing spondylitis. Notes on the study in general: A motif of eight highly homologous TCR beta variants was seen as apparently characteristic of ankylosing spondylitis blood. Reactive arthritis synovial fluid and blood previously showed some of these motif variants. Significant enrichment of disease-linked clones was reported in matched ankylosing spondylitis synovial fluid.

TCRdb called the 5' RACE reads again in MiXCR, with one record for every CDR3 protein. The sample includes tens of thousands of distinct CDR3 sequences, about 5.2% of them seen just once. The receptor was derived from a male donor with ankylosing spondylitis or in good health (not recorded which). The sequencing sample was made of blood, either unsorted or a sorted T cell fraction (not recorded which).

The CDR3 is CASNRVQETQYF. CDR3 DNA: TGTGCCAGCAACCGGGTACAAGAGACCCAGTACTTC. The chain combines TRBV2 with TRBJ2-5; unclear D gene. The CDR3 has 12 residues. Between the trimmed V and J ends, which lost 7 bases and 2 bases, there was a span of 8 bases. Germline V gene sequence: CDR1 SNHLY, CDR2 FYNNEI. The whole variable domain, remainder taken from reference TRBV2 and TRBJ2-5, is EPEVTQTPSHQVTQMGQEVILRCVPISNHLYFYWYRQILGQKVEFLVSFYNNEISEKSEIFDDQFSVERPDGSNFTLKIRSTKLEDSAMYFCASNRVQETQYFGPGTRLLVL.